This T cell receptor (beta chain) derives from a study of blood T cell repertoires in COVID-19. Study-wide background: Researchers got acute and convalescent COVID-19 samples from the United States, Italy and Spain. PBMCs, B-cell-depleted T cells, or T cells were the source of the cDNA or gDNA that made up the material.

In the source study's methods: The authors estimated nucleated cell counts from reference gene primer amplification. Data came from immunoSEQ multiplex PCR; TCRdb stores just in-frame clones and leaves some out. D and trimming were read from the DNA, whereas the V and J calls and clone size are those reported in that table. The sample holds about 80,000 clones, roughly 80% seen once. V was clipped by 4 bases and J by 0 bases; unmatched bases: 0. Germline V gene lookup returns CDR1 LGHDT and CDR2 YNNKEL (reference sequence). This CDR3 has 15 residues. This clonotype originated in a man aged 80 or over with acute or convalescent COVID-19. This chain uses TRBV3-1 (or the pseudogene TRBV3-2) with TRBJ1-3; 10 bases agree with TRBD1. The sample taken for sequencing was peripheral blood. CDR3 bases: TGTGCCAGCAGCCGGACAGGGGGCTCTGGAAACACCATATATTTT. It specifies CASSRTGGSGNTIYF.